These T cell receptor beta chains were read from a single sample in a study of regulatory T cells in long-lasting Graves disease. MiXCR, run by TCRdb on the multiplex PCR reads, gives a single entry per CDR3 protein. The table shows approximately 470,000 distinct CDR3 sequences, with roughly 20% occurring only once. The sequenced sample was peripheral blood mononuclear cells (PBMCs), obtained when the disease was refractory, from a patient treated with antithyroid drugs. Receptors were obtained from a female donor with Graves disease. The CDR3 runs from the conserved cysteine through the conserved F or W. A D gene is named only where the DNA matches it firmly. Rows may omit the clone size; those that give it use once, few, many or a size class.

D gene: TRBD2
V gene: TRBV28
clone size: many
J gene: TRBJ2-2
CDR3 protein: CASSLRLAVNTGELFF
CDR3 DNA: TGTGCCAGCAGTTTAAGACTAGCGGTAAACACCGGGGAGCTGTTTTTT

D gene: NA
V gene: TRBV6-1
clone size: NA
J gene: TRBJ2-1
CDR3 protein: CASSVTAYNEQFF
CDR3 DNA: TGTGCCAGCAGTGTCACGGCATACAATGAGCAGTTCTTC

D gene: NA
V gene: TRBV3-1
clone size: many
J gene: TRBJ1-2
CDR3 protein: CASSQVGNGYTF
CDR3 DNA: TGTGCCAGCAGCCAAGTAGGAAATGGCTACACCTTC

D gene: NA
V gene: TRBV6-5
clone size: NA
J gene: TRBJ1-1
CDR3 protein: CASRYTTEAFF
CDR3 DNA: TGTGCCAGCAGATACACCACTGAAGCTTTCTTT

D gene: TRBD1
V gene: TRBV6-2/TRBV6-3
clone size: NA
J gene: TRBJ2-3
CDR3 protein: CASRLTGGASDTQYF
CDR3 DNA: TGTGCCAGCAGGCTCACAGGGGGCGCCTCAGATACGCAGTATTTT

D gene: NA
V gene: TRBV6-1
clone size: many
J gene: TRBJ1-1
CDR3 protein: CASLGGTNTEAFF
CDR3 DNA: TGTGCCAGCCTCGGGGGCACGAACACTGAAGCTTTCTTT

D gene: TRBD1
V gene: TRBV27
clone size: NA
J gene: TRBJ1-5
CDR3 protein: CASRRTGGRDQPQHF
CDR3 DNA: TGTGCCAGCAGGCGGACAGGGGGCCGCGATCAGCCCCAGCATTTT

D gene: NA
V gene: TRBV7-2
clone size: many
J gene: TRBJ1-1
CDR3 protein: CASSSPETNTEAFF
CDR3 DNA: TGTGCCAGCAGCTCCCCGGAAACGAACACTGAAGCTTTCTTT

D gene: TRBD2
V gene: TRBV27
clone size: many
J gene: TRBJ2-5
CDR3 protein: CASSLARLAGVQETQYF
CDR3 DNA: TGTGCCAGCAGTTTAGCTCGACTAGCGGGAGTTCAAGAGACCCAGTACTTC

D gene: TRBD2
V gene: TRBV5-1
clone size: NA
J gene: TRBJ2-7
CDR3 protein: CASSETSGLYEQYF
CDR3 DNA: TGCGCCAGCAGTGAGACTAGCGGTCTGTACGAGCAGTACTTC

D gene: NA
V gene: TRBV28
clone size: many
J gene: TRBJ1-5
CDR3 protein: CASSLGRLIVNQPQHF
CDR3 DNA: TGTGCCAGCAGCCTAGGCCGGTTGATAGTGAATCAGCCCCAGCATTTT

D gene: NA
V gene: TRBV30
clone size: many
J gene: TRBJ2-7
CDR3 protein: CAWSRVYEQYF
CDR3 DNA: TGTGCCTGGAGTCGAGTGTACGAGCAGTACTTC

D gene: NA
V gene: TRBV28
clone size: NA
J gene: TRBJ2-3
CDR3 protein: CASRSVHTITDTQYF
CDR3 DNA: TGTGCCAGCAGATCCGTGCATACGATCACAGATACGCAGTATTTT

D gene: NA
V gene: TRBV4-1
clone size: few
J gene: TRBJ2-7
CDR3 protein: CASSLRLGPYEQYF
CDR3 DNA: TGCGCCAGCAGCTTAAGACTAGGACCCTACGAGCAGTACTTC

D gene: NA
V gene: TRBV27
clone size: few
J gene: TRBJ1-4
CDR3 protein: CASSFWGSNEKLFF
CDR3 DNA: TGTGCCAGCAGTTTCTGGGGTTCTAATGAAAAACTGTTTTTT

D gene: TRBD1
V gene: TRBV2
clone size: many
J gene: TRBJ2-5
CDR3 protein: CASSQGDWTQYF
CDR3 DNA: TGTGCCAGCAGCCAGGGGGATTGGACCCAGTACTTC

D gene: NA
V gene: TRBV29-1
clone size: NA
J gene: TRBJ2-5
CDR3 protein: CSVLGRPQETQYF
CDR3 DNA: TGCAGCGTTTTGGGACGGCCCCAAGAGACCCAGTACTTC

D gene: NA
V gene: TRBV6-1
clone size: many
J gene: TRBJ2-2
CDR3 protein: CASSVPSWELFF
CDR3 DNA: TGTGCCAGCAGTGTGCCCAGCTGGGAGCTGTTTTTT

D gene: NA
V gene: TRBV30
clone size: many
J gene: TRBJ1-2
CDR3 protein: CAWRTGGSYGYTF
CDR3 DNA: TGTGCCTGGAGAACTGGGGGTAGCTATGGCTACACCTTC

D gene: TRBD1
V gene: TRBV19
clone size: NA
J gene: TRBJ1-2
CDR3 protein: CASTLTGAHGYTF
CDR3 DNA: TGTGCCAGTACCTTGACAGGGGCCCATGGCTACACCTTC

D gene: NA
V gene: TRBV7-3
clone size: many
J gene: TRBJ2-2
CDR3 protein: CASSPQLGELFF
CDR3 DNA: TGTGCCAGCAGCCCTCAGTTAGGGGAGCTGTTTTTT

D gene: TRBD1
V gene: TRBV12-3/TRBV12-4
clone size: many
J gene: TRBJ2-1
CDR3 protein: CASSPQGAVFDEQFF
CDR3 DNA: TGTGCCAGCAGTCCACAGGGGGCGGTGTTCGATGAGCAGTTCTTC

D gene: NA
V gene: TRBV4-1
clone size: few
J gene: TRBJ2-2
CDR3 protein: CASSQEEPPLTGELFF
CDR3 DNA: TGCGCCAGCAGCCAAGAGGAGCCACCACTCACCGGGGAGCTGTTTTTT

D gene: NA
V gene: TRBV14
clone size: many
J gene: TRBJ1-5
CDR3 protein: CASREDQPQHF
CDR3 DNA: TGTGCCAGCAGGGAGGATCAGCCCCAGCATTTT